This T cell receptor beta chain was captured by sequencing in a study of beta chain features in type 1 diabetes (dated by TCRdb to the late 2010s). A note on the overall study: Mean age, gender distribution, total cell number and subset yield were not different between patients and healthy donors. A total of 107,917,701 sorted cells were examined across all samples, and RNA yield correlated strongly with the number of cells per subset. The study compared the TCRB repertoires of sorted circulating CD4+ T cell subsets in recently diagnosed type 1 diabetes patients with those in matched healthy donors. Regulatory and stem cell-like memory subsets were obtained from only 8 patients and about eight healthy donors, while naive and central memory subsets were obtained from all 28 donors. Overall results and qualifications from the work: Because cDNA was sequenced instead of genomic DNA, activated cells with high expression could be over-represented, although the groups did not differ in activation or CD3 levels. Only small numbers of individuals were included in the HLA sub-analyses, which left unresolved whether HLA type had any influence on TCRB rearrangement. Shorter templates might have been favored by PCR, but patient and control samples were amplified and corrected together, so both groups would have been affected equally by any skew. At VDJ recombination sites, patients with type 1 diabetes made fewer insertions and deleted more nucleotides, a pattern implying thymic rearrangement abnormalities. Naive, central memory and regulatory TCRB repertoires appeared more similar among patients than among healthy donors. A moderate but significant shortening of TCRB CDR3 length was observed in type 1 diabetes patients in all four CD4+ subsets.

Each donor gave one peripheral blood draw, about 110 mL on average, collected into heparinised tubes. Naive, central memory, regulatory and stem cell-like memory CD4+ T cells were sorted on a BD FACSAria II using a panel including CD45RO, CCR7, CD25, CD127, CD95 and CD27. Every sorted population had a purity above 95%. Right away, PBMCs were isolated by Lymphoprep density gradient centrifugation and were stained directly, with no culture step. So that batch effects would be minimized, each experiment stained and sorted samples in pairs, pairing one healthy donor with one patient. Comments on this clone: The antigen it recognizes is unknown. Per-base qualities were not stored, and no clone one base away is much larger.

The entire amount of isolated RNA was reverse transcribed using the High Capacity cDNA Reverse Transcription Kit, so the sequenced TCRB transcripts were expressed ones. Naive, central memory and regulatory T cell samples underwent deep immunoSEQ sequencing, averaging approximately 3.5 million total reads per sample. Sorted cells were lysed in RLT buffer and RNA was extracted with DNase-treated RNeasy Micro or Mini kits, depending on cell number. Each cell subset was processed on its own to prevent cross-contamination, while patient and healthy donor samples were processed together. The immunoSEQ multiplex PCR was used to amplify TCRB sequences from cDNA, generating 87-bp fragments that spanned the CDR3 region. Amplicons were sequenced on the Illumina HiSeq platform. Regarding the original processing steps: Synthetic template baselines were used to correct PCR bias computationally, reads within Hamming distance 2 were collapsed together, and singletons that could not be merged were discarded. By aligning reads against IMGT, V, D and J genes, CDR3 length, and insertions or deletions at six rearrangement sites were assigned. Within each subset, clonotype counts were normalized to the number of sorted cells before true diversity and Gini coefficients were calculated with the tcR R package. Repertoire sharing was quantified using the overlap coefficient calculated on TCRB nucleotide sequences. TCRdb provides this immuneACCESS table in a form limited to in-frame rearrangements. Some clones are lacking; in checked studies, under half of them reflect an unresolved V gene, and why the rest are absent is not known. The V and J calls and the clone size are those of that table, but D and trimming were determined from the DNA. Here the sample has some 44,000 clones; about 51% occur a single time. 2.1% of the sample is taken by the ten largest.

Including the terminal cysteine and phenylalanine, the CDR3 comprises 17 residues. Only CDR3 DNA is held: 51 bases, read in frame from base 1. As encoded in the germline V gene, CDR1 is KGHSH while CDR2 is LQKENI. Deletion took 3 bases off V and 0 bases off J, with a span of 14 bases between the germline ends. Sequencing was done on a sample of Tregs from blood. The meaning of the sample's cell subset or site label: regulatory CD4+ T cells. This sequence originates from a young woman in good health. This chain joins TRBV18 to TRBJ2-2, and the D gene may be TRBD1, 5 bases matching. Here is the DNA: TGTGCCAGCTCACCGTTCAACCCGACAGCGAACACCGGGGAGCTGTTTTTT. It is translated as CASSPFNPTANTGELFF. The CDR3 plus the reference TRBV18 and TRBJ2-2 genes for the other parts give the full variable domain: NAGVMQNPRHLVRRRGQEARLRCSPMKGHSHVYWYRQLPEEGLKFMVYLQKENIIDESGMPKERFSAEFPKEGPSILRIQQVVRGDSAAYFCASSPFNPTANTGELFFGEGSRLTVL.